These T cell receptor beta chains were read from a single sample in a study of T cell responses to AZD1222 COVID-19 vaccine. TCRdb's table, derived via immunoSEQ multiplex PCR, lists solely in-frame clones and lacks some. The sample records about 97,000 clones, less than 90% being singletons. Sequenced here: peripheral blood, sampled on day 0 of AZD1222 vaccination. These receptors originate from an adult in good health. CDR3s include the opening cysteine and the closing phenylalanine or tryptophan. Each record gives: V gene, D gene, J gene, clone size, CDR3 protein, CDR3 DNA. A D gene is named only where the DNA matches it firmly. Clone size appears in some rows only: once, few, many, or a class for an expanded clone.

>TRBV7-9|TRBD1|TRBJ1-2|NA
CASSWQGQSYGYTF
TGTGCCAGCAGCTGGCAGGGACAGAGCTATGGCTACACCTTC
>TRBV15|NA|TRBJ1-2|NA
CATSRDKARRGYTF
TGTGCCACCAGCAGAGATAAGGCCAGGAGAGGCTACACCTTC
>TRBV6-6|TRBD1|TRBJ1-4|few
CASSTGGQSGEKLFF
TGTGCCAGCAGTACAGGGGGGCAATCGGGTGAAAAACTGTTTTTT
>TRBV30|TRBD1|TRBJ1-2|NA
CAWQTGAGYTF
TGTGCCTGGCAGACAGGGGCCGGCTACACCTTC
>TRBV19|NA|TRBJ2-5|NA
CASSKGQETQYF
TGTGCCAGTAGTAAGGGCCAAGAGACCCAGTACTTC
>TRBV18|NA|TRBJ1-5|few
CASSPSTLGNQPQHF
TGTGCCAGCTCACCCTCGACATTGGGCAATCAGCCCCAGCATTTT
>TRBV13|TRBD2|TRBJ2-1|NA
CASSSREGFDNEQFF
TGTGCCAGCAGCTCTAGGGAGGGATTCGACAATGAGCAGTTCTTC
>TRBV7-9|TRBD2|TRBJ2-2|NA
CASSFLAGTGELFF
TGTGCCAGCAGCTTCTTAGCGGGAACCGGGGAGCTGTTTTTT
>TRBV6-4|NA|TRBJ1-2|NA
CASSAPPGGYTF
TGTGCCAGCAGTGCCCCACCGGGGGGCTACACCTTC
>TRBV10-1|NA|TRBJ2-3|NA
CASSEIDRWAQYF
TGCGCCAGCAGTGAGATCGATAGATGGGCGCAGTATTTT
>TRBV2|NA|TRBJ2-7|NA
CASRVEGLVDF
TGTGCCAGCAGGGTGGAGGGGCTGGTTGACTTC
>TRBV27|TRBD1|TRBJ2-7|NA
CASSPGTGGSSEQYF
TGTGCCAGCAGTCCTGGGACAGGGGGCTCGAGTGAGCAGTACTTC
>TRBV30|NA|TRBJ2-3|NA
CAWSAVDTQYF
TGTGCCTGGAGTGCTGTAGATACGCAGTATTTT
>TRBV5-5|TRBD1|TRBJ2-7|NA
CASVLEDRGYEQYF
TGTGCCAGCGTCTTGGAAGACAGGGGGTACGAGCAGTACTTC
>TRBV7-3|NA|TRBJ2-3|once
CASTRGDTDTQYF
TGTGCCAGCACCCGGGGCGACACAGATACGCAGTATTTT
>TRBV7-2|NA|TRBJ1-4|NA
CASSLEQYNEKLFF
TGTGCCAGCAGCTTAGAACAGTATAATGAAAAACTGTTTTTT
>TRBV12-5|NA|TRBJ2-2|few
CASAERKPTGELFF
TGTGCTAGTGCAGAGCGAAAGCCTACCGGGGAGCTGTTTTTT
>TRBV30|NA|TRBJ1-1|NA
CAWSAQSYTEAFF
TGTGCCTGGAGTGCTCAGAGTTACACTGAAGCTTTCTTT
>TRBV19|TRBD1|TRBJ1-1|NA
CASAPTGGTEAFF
TGTGCCAGTGCGCCGACAGGGGGGACTGAAGCTTTCTTT
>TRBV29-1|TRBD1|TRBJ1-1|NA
CSVERQGADTEAFF
TGCAGCGTTGAAAGACAGGGGGCTGACACTGAAGCTTTCTTT
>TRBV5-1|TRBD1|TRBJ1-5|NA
CASSLGQGRNQPQHF
TGCGCCAGCAGCTTGGGACAGGGAAGGAATCAGCCCCAGCATTTT
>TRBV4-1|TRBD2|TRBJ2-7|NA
CASSQDPSGSSDEQYF
TGCGCCAGCAGCCAAGACCCTAGCGGGAGTAGCGACGAGCAGTACTTC
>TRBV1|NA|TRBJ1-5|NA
CTSSQLTGAGGQPQHF
TGCACCAGCAGCCAACTGACAGGGGCGGGGGGTCAGCCCCAGCATTTT
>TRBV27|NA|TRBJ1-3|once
CASSLLSGNTIYF
TGTGCCAGCAGCCTCCTCTCTGGAAACACCATATATTTT